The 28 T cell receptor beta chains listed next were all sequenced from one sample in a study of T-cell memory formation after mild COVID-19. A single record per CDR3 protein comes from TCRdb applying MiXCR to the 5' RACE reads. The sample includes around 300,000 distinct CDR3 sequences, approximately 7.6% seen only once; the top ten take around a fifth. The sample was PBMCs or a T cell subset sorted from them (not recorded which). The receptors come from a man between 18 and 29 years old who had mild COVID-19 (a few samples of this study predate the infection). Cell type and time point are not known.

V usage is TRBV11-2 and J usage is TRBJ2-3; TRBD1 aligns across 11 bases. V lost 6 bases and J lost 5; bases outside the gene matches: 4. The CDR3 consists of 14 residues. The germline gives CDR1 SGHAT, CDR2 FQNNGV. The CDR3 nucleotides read TGTGCCAGCAGATGGACAGGGGGCAGAGATACGCAGTATTTT. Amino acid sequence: CASRWTGGRDTQYF.

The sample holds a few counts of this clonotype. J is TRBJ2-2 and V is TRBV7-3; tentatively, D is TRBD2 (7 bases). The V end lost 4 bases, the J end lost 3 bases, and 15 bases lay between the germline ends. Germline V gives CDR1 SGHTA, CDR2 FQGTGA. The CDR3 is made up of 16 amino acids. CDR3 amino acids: CASSYLGGADTGELFF. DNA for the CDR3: TGTGCCAGCAGCTACCTGGGGGGGGCTGACACCGGGGAGCTGTTTTTT.

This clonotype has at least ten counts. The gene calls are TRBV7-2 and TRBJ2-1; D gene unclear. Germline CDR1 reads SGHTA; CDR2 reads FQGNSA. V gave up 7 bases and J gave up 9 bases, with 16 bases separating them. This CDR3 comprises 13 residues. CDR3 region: CASTPSSSGEQFF. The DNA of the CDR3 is TGTGCCAGCACCCCATCCAGCTCCGGTGAGCAGTTCTTC.

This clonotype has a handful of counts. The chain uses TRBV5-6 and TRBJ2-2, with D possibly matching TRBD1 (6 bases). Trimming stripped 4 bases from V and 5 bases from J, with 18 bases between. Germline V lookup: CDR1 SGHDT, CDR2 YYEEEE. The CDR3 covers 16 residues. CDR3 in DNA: TGTGCCAGCAGCCCACCTGGCAGGGGATGGACCGGGGAGCTGTTTTTT. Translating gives CASSPPGRGWTGELFF.

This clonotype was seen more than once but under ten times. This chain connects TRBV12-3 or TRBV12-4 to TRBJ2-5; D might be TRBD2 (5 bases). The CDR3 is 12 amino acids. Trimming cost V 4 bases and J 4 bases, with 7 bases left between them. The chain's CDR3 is CASSWTVETQYF. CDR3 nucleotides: TGTGCCAGCAGTTGGACTGTAGAGACCCAGTACTTC.

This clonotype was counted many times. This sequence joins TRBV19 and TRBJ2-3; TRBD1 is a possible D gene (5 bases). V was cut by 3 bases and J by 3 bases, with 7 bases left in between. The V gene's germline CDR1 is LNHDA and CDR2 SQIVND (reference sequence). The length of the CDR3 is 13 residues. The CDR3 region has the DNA TGTGCCAGTAGTATGCAGGGAACAGATACGCAGTATTTT. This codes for CASSMQGTDTQYF. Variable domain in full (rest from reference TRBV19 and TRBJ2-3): DGGITQSPKYLFRKEGQNVTLSCEQNLNHDAMYWYRQDPGQGLRLIYYSQIVNDFQKGDIAEGYSVSREKKESFPLTVTSAQKNPTAFYLCASSMQGTDTQYFGPGTRLTVL.

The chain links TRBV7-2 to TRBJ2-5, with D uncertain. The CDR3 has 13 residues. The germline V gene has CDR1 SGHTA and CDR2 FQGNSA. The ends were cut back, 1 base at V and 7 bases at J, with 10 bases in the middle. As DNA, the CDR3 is TGTGCCAGCAGCTTAGGATCCTCCCGGACCCAGTACTTC. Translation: CASSLGSSRTQYF.

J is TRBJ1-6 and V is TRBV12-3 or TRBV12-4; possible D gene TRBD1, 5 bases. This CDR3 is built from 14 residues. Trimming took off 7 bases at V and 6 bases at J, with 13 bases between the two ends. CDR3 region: CASNTRGGNSPLHF. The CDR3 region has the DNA TGTGCCAGCAACACAAGGGGAGGTAATTCACCCCTCCACTTT.

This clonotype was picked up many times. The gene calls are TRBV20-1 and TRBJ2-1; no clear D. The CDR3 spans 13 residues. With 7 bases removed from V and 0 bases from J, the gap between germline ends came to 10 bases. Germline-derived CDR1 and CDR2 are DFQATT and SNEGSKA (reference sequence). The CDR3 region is CSVPPLSYNEQFF. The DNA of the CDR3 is TGCAGTGTACCACCTCTCTCCTACAATGAGCAGTTCTTC.

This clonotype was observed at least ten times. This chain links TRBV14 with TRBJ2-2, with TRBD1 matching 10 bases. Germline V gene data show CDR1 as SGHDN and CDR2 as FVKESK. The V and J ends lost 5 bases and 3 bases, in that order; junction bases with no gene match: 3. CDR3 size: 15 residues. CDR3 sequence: CASSRTGGYTGELFF. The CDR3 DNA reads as TGTGCCAGCAGCAGGACAGGGGGGTACACCGGGGAGCTGTTTTTT.

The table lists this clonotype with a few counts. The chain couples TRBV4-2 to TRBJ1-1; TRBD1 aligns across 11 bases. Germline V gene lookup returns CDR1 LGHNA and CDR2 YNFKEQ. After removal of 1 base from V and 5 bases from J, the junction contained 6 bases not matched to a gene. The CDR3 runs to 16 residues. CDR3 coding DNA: TGTGCCAGCAGCCAAGCCGGGACAGGGGGTTGGACTGAAGCTTTCTTT. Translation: CASSQAGTGGWTEAFF.

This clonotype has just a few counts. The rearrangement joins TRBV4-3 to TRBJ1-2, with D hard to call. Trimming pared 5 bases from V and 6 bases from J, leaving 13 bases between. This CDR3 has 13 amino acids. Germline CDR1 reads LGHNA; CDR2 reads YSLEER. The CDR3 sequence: CASSFRREDGYTF. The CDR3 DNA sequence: TGCGCCAGCAGCTTCCGCCGGGAGGATGGCTACACCTTC.

The CDR3 DNA reads as TGTGCCAGCAGCTCTCAATCGTGGCGGGACCTCACAGATACGCAGTATTTT. This gives the protein CASSSQSWRDLTDTQYF. The chain combines TRBV7-9 with TRBJ2-3; tentatively, D is TRBD2 (6 bases). V was cut by 4 bases and J by 2 bases, with 19 bases left in between. The length of the CDR3 is 17 residues. CDR1 and CDR2 from the germline V gene are SEHNR and FQNEAQ (reference sequence).

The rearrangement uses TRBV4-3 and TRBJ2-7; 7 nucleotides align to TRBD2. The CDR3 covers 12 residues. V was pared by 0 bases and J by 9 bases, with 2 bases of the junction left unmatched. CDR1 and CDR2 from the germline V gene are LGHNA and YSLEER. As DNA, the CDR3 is TGCGCCAGCAGCCAAGATCGCGGGGGGCAGTACGTC. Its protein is CASSQDRGGQYV.

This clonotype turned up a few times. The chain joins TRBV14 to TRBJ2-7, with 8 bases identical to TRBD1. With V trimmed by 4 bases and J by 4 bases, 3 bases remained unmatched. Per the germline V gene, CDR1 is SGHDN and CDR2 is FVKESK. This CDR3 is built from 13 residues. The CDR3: CASSRTGPYEQYV. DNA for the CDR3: TGTGCCAGCAGCCGGACAGGGCCTTACGAGCAGTACGTC.

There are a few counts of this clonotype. The CDR3 coding sequence is TGTGCCAGCAGCCAAGGGGTGCAAGCTACGCAGTATTTT. Its translation is CASSQGVQATQYF. The chain recombines TRBV3-1 with TRBJ2-3, with D unresolved. Germline V gene lookup returns CDR1 LGHDT and CDR2 YNNKEL (reference sequence). V shed 1 base and J shed 8 bases, with 10 bases lying between them. There are 13 residues in the CDR3.

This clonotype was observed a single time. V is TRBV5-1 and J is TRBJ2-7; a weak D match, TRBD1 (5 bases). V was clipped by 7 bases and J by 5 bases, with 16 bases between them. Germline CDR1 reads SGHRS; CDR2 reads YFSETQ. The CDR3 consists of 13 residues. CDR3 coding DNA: TGCGCCAGCCGCCCTAATCCCAGGGACGAGCAGTACGTC. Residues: CASRPNPRDEQYV.

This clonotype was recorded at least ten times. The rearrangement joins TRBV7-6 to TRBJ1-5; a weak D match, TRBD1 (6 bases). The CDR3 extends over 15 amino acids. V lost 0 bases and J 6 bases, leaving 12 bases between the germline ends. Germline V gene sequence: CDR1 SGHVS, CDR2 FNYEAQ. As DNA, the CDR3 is TGTGCCAGCAGCTTAGCGGCAGGGGAGGGTCAGCCCCAGCATTTT. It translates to CASSLAAGEGQPQHF.

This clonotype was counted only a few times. CDR3 amino acids: CASSQGLAGGYTDTQYF. CDR3 nucleotide sequence: TGTGCCAGCAGCCAAGGACTAGCGGGGGGTTATACAGATACGCAGTATTTT. The V call is TRBV3-1, the J call TRBJ2-3; TRBD2 agrees at 13 bases. The CDR3 contains 17 residues. CDR1 LGHDT and CDR2 YNNKEL come from the germline V gene (reference sequence). V dropped 1 base and J dropped 3; count of bases not matched to a gene: 4.

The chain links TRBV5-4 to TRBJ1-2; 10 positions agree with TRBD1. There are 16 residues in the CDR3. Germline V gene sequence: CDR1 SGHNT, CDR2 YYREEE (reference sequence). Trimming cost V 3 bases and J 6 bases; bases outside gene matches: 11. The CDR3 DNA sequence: TGTGCCAGCAGCTCCGGGACAGGGGCAATCTGGGATGGCTACACCTTC. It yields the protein CASSSGTGAIWDGYTF.

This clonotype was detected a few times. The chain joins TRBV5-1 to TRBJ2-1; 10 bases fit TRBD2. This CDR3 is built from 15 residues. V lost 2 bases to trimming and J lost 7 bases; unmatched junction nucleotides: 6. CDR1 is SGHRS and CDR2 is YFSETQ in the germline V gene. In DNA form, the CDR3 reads TGCGCCAGCAGCTTAGCGGGGGGGCCATGGAATGAGCAGTTCTTC. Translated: CASSLAGGPWNEQFF.

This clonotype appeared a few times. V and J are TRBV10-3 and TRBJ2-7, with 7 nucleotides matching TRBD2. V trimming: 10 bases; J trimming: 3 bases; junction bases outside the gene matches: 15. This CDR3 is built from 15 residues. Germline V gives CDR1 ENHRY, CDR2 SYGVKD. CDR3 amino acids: CATGRLAALGYEQYF. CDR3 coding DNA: TGTGCCACTGGGCGCCTAGCGGCGCTGGGCTACGAGCAGTACTTC.

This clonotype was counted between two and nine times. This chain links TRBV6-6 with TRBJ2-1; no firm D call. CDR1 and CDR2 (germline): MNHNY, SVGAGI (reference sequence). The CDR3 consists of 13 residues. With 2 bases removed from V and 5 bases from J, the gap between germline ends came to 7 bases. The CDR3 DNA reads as TGTGCCAGCAGTTACCTAGATAACAATGAGCAGTTCTTC. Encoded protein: CASSYLDNNEQFF.

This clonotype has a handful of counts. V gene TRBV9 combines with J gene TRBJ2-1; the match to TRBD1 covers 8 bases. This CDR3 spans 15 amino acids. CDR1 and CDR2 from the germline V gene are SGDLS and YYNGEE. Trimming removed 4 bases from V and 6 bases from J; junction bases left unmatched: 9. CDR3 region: CASSPGQAKSNEQFF. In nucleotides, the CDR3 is TGTGCCAGCAGCCCGGGACAGGCCAAGTCCAATGAGCAGTTCTTC.

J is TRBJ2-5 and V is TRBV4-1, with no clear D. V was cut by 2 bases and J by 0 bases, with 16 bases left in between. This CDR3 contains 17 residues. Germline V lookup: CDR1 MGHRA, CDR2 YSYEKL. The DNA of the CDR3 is TGCGCCAGCAGCCAAAAGATCGGGCAGCAGTACCAAGAGACCCAGTACTTC. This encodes CASSQKIGQQYQETQYF.

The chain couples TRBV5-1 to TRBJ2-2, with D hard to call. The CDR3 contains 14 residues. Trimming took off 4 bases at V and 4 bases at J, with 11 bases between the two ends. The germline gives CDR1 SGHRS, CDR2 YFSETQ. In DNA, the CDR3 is TGCGCCAGCAGCCGTTACAGAGGCACCGGGGAGCTGTTTTTT. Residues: CASSRYRGTGELFF.

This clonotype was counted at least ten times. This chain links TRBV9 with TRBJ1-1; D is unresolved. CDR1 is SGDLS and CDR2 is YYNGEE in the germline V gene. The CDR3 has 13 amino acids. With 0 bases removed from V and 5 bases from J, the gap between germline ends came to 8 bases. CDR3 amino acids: CASSVGGRTEAFF. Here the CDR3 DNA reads TGTGCCAGCAGCGTAGGTGGGCGGACTGAAGCTTTCTTT.

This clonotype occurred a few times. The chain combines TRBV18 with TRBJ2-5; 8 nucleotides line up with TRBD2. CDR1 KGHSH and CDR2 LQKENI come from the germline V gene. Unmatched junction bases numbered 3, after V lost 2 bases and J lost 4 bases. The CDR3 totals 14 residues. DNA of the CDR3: TGTGCCAGCTCACCAGGAAGCGGGAGAGAGACCCAGTACTTC. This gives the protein CASSPGSGRETQYF.